The 23 T cell receptor beta chains presented below share a single source sample, sequenced in a study of T cell repertoires in cytomegalovirus infection. Their recognized antigens are unknown. TCRdb re-derived calls from the reads in MiXCR, one entry per CDR3 protein. The repertoire has some 700,000 distinct CDR3 sequences, 33% of them found once; the top ten carry approximately 18%. This sample comprised cultured PBMCs, obtained from culture after CMV antigen stimulation. These receptors all stem from a human donor in good health (CMV status not recorded). Some clones in this sample may be carry-over from other donors' samples.

CDR3 protein: CASSVQGVSYNEQFF. CDR3 bases: TGTGCCAGTAGCGTACAGGGGGTTTCCTACAATGAGCAGTTCTTC. The genes are TRBV19 and TRBJ2-1, with TRBD1 matching over 8 bases. The CDR3 is made up of 15 amino acids. Per the germline V gene, CDR1 is LNHDA and CDR2 is SQIVND (reference sequence). The V gene end was trimmed by 6 bases and the J gene end by 1 base; junction bases not matched to a gene: 5.

The V and J genes are TRBV12-3 or TRBV12-4 and TRBJ1-2; D is uncertain. The CDR3 sequence is 14 residues long. V shed 6 bases and J shed 3 bases, with 14 bases lying between them. CDR3 amino acids: CASSLATDHYGYTF. CDR3 DNA: TGTGCCAGCAGCCTGGCCACAGATCACTATGGCTACACCTTC.

The genes are TRBV7-4 and TRBJ1-4; no definite D call. Germline lookup yields CDR1 SGHVT and CDR2 SQSDAQ. This CDR3 has 16 residues. V lost 0 bases to trimming and J lost 3 bases, with 11 bases between them. CDR3 residues: CASSLAMGRANEKLFF. In DNA, the CDR3 is TGTGCCAGCAGCTTAGCGATGGGTCGGGCTAATGAAAAACTGTTTTTT.

This clonotype was counted between two and nine times. The chain joins TRBV3-1 to TRBJ1-6, with D possibly matching TRBD1 (6 bases). Germline-derived CDR1 and CDR2 are LGHDT and YNNKEL (reference sequence). V dropped 7 bases and J dropped 6 bases, with 13 bases sitting between them. This CDR3 contains 14 residues. DNA of the CDR3: TGTGCCAGCACGGGTCCGGGGGCTAATTCACCCCTCCACTTT. Encoded protein: CASTGPGANSPLHF.

This clonotype has a handful of counts. This rearrangement joins TRBV12-3 or TRBV12-4 to TRBJ2-7; D uncertain. V lost 5 bases to trimming and J lost 6 bases, with 11 bases between them. CDR3 size: 12 residues. The CDR3 bases are TGTGCCAGCAGTCCAGCCGGGTTCGAGCAGTACTTC. Protein product: CASSPAGFEQYF.

This rearrangement joins TRBV19 to TRBJ2-1; 7 positions agree with TRBD2. Germline CDR1 is LNHDA and CDR2 is SQIVND (reference sequence). After removal of 9 bases from V and 8 bases from J, the junction contained 16 bases not matched to a gene. The CDR3 covers 15 residues. The chain's CDR3 is CASSTPSGVRDEQFF. Written as DNA, the CDR3 is TGTGCCAGCTCAACCCCTAGCGGTGTAAGGGATGAGCAGTTCTTC.

The CDR3 loop reads CASSPPFQRTTYEQYF. The CDR3 DNA reads TGTGCCAGCAGCCCCCCCTTTCAGCGGACAACCTACGAGCAGTACTTC. The chain employs TRBV7-8 and TRBJ2-7, with D perhaps TRBD1 or TRBD2 (5 bases each). Germline values: CDR1 SGHVS, CDR2 FQNEAQ. The V and J ends lost 5 bases and 2 bases respectively, with 19 bases between them. The CDR3 consists of 16 residues.

This clonotype has just a few counts. The rearrangement uses TRBV18 and TRBJ2-7; 11 bases map to TRBD1. The germline V gene has CDR1 KGHSH and CDR2 LQKENI. Losses at the gene ends were 2 bases for V and 4 bases for J; bases not matched to a gene: 4. This CDR3 contains 15 residues. CDR3 region: CASSPIGQGAYEQYF. DNA of the CDR3: TGTGCCAGCTCACCAATCGGACAGGGGGCTTACGAGCAGTACTTC.

This clonotype occurred a few times. This chain uses TRBV12-3 or TRBV12-4 with TRBJ2-1; maybe TRBD2 (5 bases). Trimming took 8 bases from V and 0 from J, leaving 8 bases between them. The CDR3 consists of 13 residues. The CDR3 loop reads CASGTSSYNEQFF. CDR3 coding DNA: TGTGCCAGCGGAACTAGCTCCTACAATGAGCAGTTCTTC.

The chain is built from TRBV20-1 and TRBJ2-3, with unresolved D. This CDR3 spans 15 amino acids. Deletions cut 6 bases from V and 0 bases from J, with 16 bases between. CDR1 and CDR2 from the germline V gene are DFQATT and SNEGSKA (reference sequence). The CDR3: CSAPGPILSTDTQYF. As DNA, the CDR3 is TGCAGTGCACCTGGACCCATCCTGAGCACAGATACGCAGTATTTT.

V gene TRBV7-9 combines with J gene TRBJ2-7; 9 bases are a match to TRBD1. V shed 5 bases, J shed 3 bases, and the junction held 8 bases outside the gene matches. The CDR3 consists of 15 residues. Germline V gene sequence: CDR1 SEHNR, CDR2 FQNEAQ (reference sequence). The CDR3 coding sequence is TGTGCCAGCAGCGACGACAGGGGGGAGGTCTACGAGCAGTACTTC. Its translation: CASSDDRGEVYEQYF.

In the case of this clonotype: One end of the junction varies from germline; a read error may be responsible. The gene calls are TRBV12-3 or TRBV12-4 and TRBJ2-7; D possibly corresponds to TRBD1 (5 bases). The CDR3 is 13 amino acids. The CDR3 spells CASSLGQGINHLF. CDR3 coding DNA: TGTGCCAGCAGTTTAGGGCAGGGCATTAATCACCTCTTC.

There are a few counts of this clonotype. The J gene is TRBJ2-7, the V gene TRBV6-1, with a tentative D call TRBD2 (6 bases). The CDR3 has 17 amino acids. V shed 6 bases and J shed 6 bases, with 27 bases lying between them. Germline V gene lookup returns CDR1 MNHNS and CDR2 SASEGT. This chain's CDR3 is CASSLSGGGAFGREQYF. CDR3 sequence (DNA): TGTGCCAGCAGCCTCTCTGGGGGAGGCGCTTTTGGTCGCGAGCAGTACTTC.

This chain uses TRBV18 with TRBJ1-1, with no clear D. The CDR3 is made up of 13 amino acids. Germline CDR1 is KGHSH and CDR2 is LQKENI. V was trimmed by 2 bases and J by 3 bases, leaving 7 bases between them. The CDR3 region has the DNA TGTGCCAGCTCACCAACGAAGGACACTGAAGCTTTCTTT. It yields the protein CASSPTKDTEAFF.

Written as DNA, the CDR3 is TGCAGTGCTAGGGAGGTAGACTACAATGAGCAGTTCTTC. Translated: CSAREVDYNEQFF. The chain carries TRBV20-1 and TRBJ2-1; weak D call: TRBD2 (5 bases). This CDR3 spans 13 amino acids. The germline V and J ends were trimmed by 3 bases and 3 bases, with 9 bases remaining between them. The germline CDR1 and CDR2 sequences are DFQATT and SNEGSKA (reference sequence).

This CDR3 reads CASFLYWGVKRGESYNEQFF. The CDR3 nucleotides read TGTGCCAGCTTTCTCTACTGGGGGGTCAAACGGGGCGAATCCTACAATGAGCAGTTCTTC. The chain is built from TRBV6-4 and TRBJ2-1, with D tentatively TRBD2 (6 bases). Per the germline V gene, CDR1 is MRHNA and CDR2 is SNTAGT. The V end was cut by 8 bases, the J end by 1 base, with 30 bases between. This CDR3 has 20 residues.

The chain links TRBV4-1 to TRBJ2-2, with TRBD2 matching over 9 bases. This CDR3 comprises 16 residues. Losses at the gene ends were 4 bases for V and 7 bases for J; bases not matched to a gene: 10. CDR1 MGHRA and CDR2 YSYEKL come from the germline V gene. The CDR3 protein is CASSPGGSGSIGELFF. As DNA, the CDR3 is TGCGCCAGCAGCCCGGGAGGTAGCGGGAGCATCGGGGAGCTGTTTTTT.

The V gene is TRBV29-1, the J gene TRBJ2-5; D might be TRBD1 or TRBD2, each matching 6 bases. V lost 7 bases, J lost 4 bases, and 16 bases lay in between. The CDR3 has 13 residues. In germline, CDR1 is SQVTM, CDR2 ANQGSEA. CDR3: CSAALGGRETQYF. CDR3 nucleotide sequence: TGCAGCGCAGCGTTGGGGGGCAGAGAGACCCAGTACTTC.

The chain combines TRBV25-1 with TRBJ1-1, with D uncertain. This CDR3 spans 16 amino acids. V dropped 3 bases and J dropped 1 base, with 15 bases sitting between them. Germline values: CDR1 MGHDK, CDR2 SYGVNS. The CDR3 nucleotides are TGTGCCAGCAGTGATTCTCTACCGGGATGGAACACTGAAGCTTTCTTT. Residues: CASSDSLPGWNTEAFF.

The chain employs TRBV6-5 and TRBJ2-2; D call uncertain. The CDR3 is 16 residues long. V lost 6 bases and J 0 bases, leaving 14 bases between the germline ends. Germline values: CDR1 MNHEY, CDR2 SVGAGI. CDR3: CASSFHARPNTGELFF. DNA of the CDR3: TGTGCCAGCAGCTTCCACGCCCGGCCGAACACCGGGGAGCTGTTTTTT.

This clonotype has a single count. V gene TRBV6-2 or TRBV6-3 combines with J gene TRBJ2-5; no clear D gene. Germline V gene sequence: CDR1 MNHEY, CDR2 SVGEGT. The V end was cut by 6 bases, the J end by 2 bases, with 10 bases between. The CDR3 runs to 13 residues. In DNA form, the CDR3 reads TGTGCCAGCAGGTCCTTACCGCAAGAGACCCAGTACTTC. Its protein is CASRSLPQETQYF.

There are many counts of this clonotype. V is TRBV7-2 and J is TRBJ2-5; possible D gene TRBD2, 6 bases. The V gene lost 2 bases and the J gene lost 4 bases, with 8 bases spanning the gap. CDR3 size: 13 residues. The V gene's germline CDR1 is SGHTA and CDR2 FQGNSA. The CDR3 is CASSLWGGETQYF. The CDR3 DNA follows: TGTGCCAGCAGCTTATGGGGAGGAGAGACCCAGTACTTC.

The CDR3 loop is CASTSGDTDTQYF. The CDR3 DNA reads TGTGCCAGCACCTCCGGGGACACAGATACGCAGTATTTT. The chain employs TRBV6-1 and TRBJ2-3; TRBD2 is a possible D gene (5 bases). The V and J ends lost 7 bases and 2 bases respectively, with 10 bases between them. The CDR3 contains 13 residues. The germline CDR1 and CDR2 sequences are MNHNS and SASEGT.